The 13 T cell receptor beta chains reported below all come from one sample, sequenced in a study of technical replicates of blood from several donors. Repertoires were generated with immunoSEQ multiplex PCR, while TCRdb's copy carries only in-frame clones and drops some. The repertoire has 100,000 or so clones, 96% of them found once; the top ten carry approximately 0.21%. The sequenced sample was T cells isolated from PBMCs. The receptors were gathered from a human donor in good health.

This rearrangement joins TRBV11-1 to TRBJ2-7, with a weak D call TRBD1 (6 bases). Germline CDR1 and CDR2: SGHAT and FQDESV (reference sequence). The V end lost 3 bases, the J end lost 0 bases, and 15 bases lay between the germline ends. This CDR3 spans 16 amino acids. The CDR3 sequence: CASSFVGHPNSYEQYF. The CDR3 DNA follows: TGTGCCAGCAGCTTCGTGGGACATCCGAACTCCTACGAGCAGTACTTC.

This chain links TRBV10-2 with TRBJ2-7, with D possibly matching TRBD1 (6 bases). This CDR3 comprises 14 residues. The germline V gene encodes CDR1 WSHSY and CDR2 SAAADI. Trimming left V 8 bases short and J 2 bases short, with 16 bases between. Written as DNA, the CDR3 is TGCGCCAGCTCATTTGAGGGGGATACCTACGAGCAGTACTTC. Protein product: CASSFEGDTYEQYF.

The chain combines TRBV19 with TRBJ2-7; tentatively, D is TRBD2 (7 bases). V shed 0 bases and J shed 3 bases, with 12 bases lying between them. The CDR3 contains 15 residues. Germline CDR1 LNHDA, CDR2 SQIVND (reference sequence). The CDR3, as DNA: TGTGCCAGTAGTATAGATGGGCGGGGGCTCTACGAGCAGTACTTC. As protein: CASSIDGRGLYEQYF.

J is TRBJ2-7 and V is TRBV9; 7 bases line up with TRBD2. The germline V gene has CDR1 SGDLS and CDR2 YYNGEE. With V trimmed by 2 bases and J by 2 bases, 7 bases remained unmatched. The CDR3 has 15 residues. CDR3 region: CASSVTGTNTYEQYF. In DNA form, the CDR3 reads TGTGCCAGCAGCGTTACCGGGACTAACACCTACGAGCAGTACTTC.

The chain employs TRBV7-9 and TRBJ2-7; 7 nucleotides line up with TRBD1. Trimming took 5 bases from V and 5 from J; bases not matched to a gene: 9. Looked up from germline, CDR1 is SEHNR and CDR2 is FQNEAQ (reference sequence). The CDR3 has 14 residues. This CDR3 is CASSPQTGSHEQYF. The CDR3, as DNA: TGTGCCAGCAGCCCTCAGACAGGGAGCCACGAGCAGTACTTC. The complete variable domain, with remaining parts taken from reference TRBV7-9 and TRBJ2-7, reads DTGVSQNPRHKITKRGQNVTFRCDPISEHNRLYWYRQTLGQGPEFLTYFQNEAQLEKSRLLSDRFSAERPKGSFSTLEIQRTEQGDSAMYLCASSPQTGSHEQYFGPGTRLTVT.

The rearrangement uses TRBV18 and TRBJ1-5; no definite D call. Trimming took 6 bases from V and 0 from J, leaving 6 bases between them. Germline CDR1 is KGHSH and CDR2 is LQKENI. The CDR3 totals 13 residues. The CDR3 here is CASSTYSNQPQHF. The CDR3 nucleotides are TGTGCCAGCTCCACTTATAGCAATCAGCCCCAGCATTTT. Based on the CDR3 plus reference TRBV18 and TRBJ1-5, the full variable domain is NAGVMQNPRHLVRRRGQEARLRCSPMKGHSHVYWYRQLPEEGLKFMVYLQKENIIDESGMPKERFSAEFPKEGPSILRIQQVVRGDSAAYFCASSTYSNQPQHFGDGTRLSIL.

V gene TRBV11-3 combines with J gene TRBJ2-3, with TRBD2 identical over 8 bases. Germline CDR1 is SGHNT and CDR2 is YENEEA. The trim removed 1 base at V and 0 bases at J, leaving 9 bases unmatched. The CDR3 runs 18 residues. For the CDR3, the DNA is TGTGCCAGCAGCTTAGGGACCCCTGCTAGCGGGAGCACAGATACGCAGTATTTT. The encoded protein is CASSLGTPASGSTDTQYF. The variable domain in full, completed from reference TRBV11-3 and TRBJ2-3, reads EAGVVQSPRYKIIEKKQPVAFWCNPISGHNTLYWYLQNLGQGPELLIRYENEEAVDDSQLPKDRFSAERLKGVDSTLKIQPAELGDSAVYLCASSLGTPASGSTDTQYFGPGTRLTVL.

V gene TRBV21-1 combines with J gene TRBJ2-7; the DNA was not used to check the table's D call, TRBD2. TRBV21-1 is classified as a pseudogene. CDR3 length equals 19 residues. Here the CDR3 DNA reads TGTGCCAGCAGCAAAAGACCCGGGACTAGCGGGAGTGTCTCCTACGAGCAGTACTTC. Amino acid sequence: CASSKRPGTSGSVSYEQYF.

The chain uses TRBV6-4 and TRBJ1-5; D is unclear. The V gene lost 3 bases and the J gene lost 0 bases, with 6 bases spanning the gap. Germline V gives CDR1 MRHNA, CDR2 SNTAGT. The CDR3 totals 14 residues. DNA for the CDR3: TGTGCCAGCAGTGAAAGCTTTAGCAATCAGCCCCAGCATTTT. Encoded protein: CASSESFSNQPQHF.

The chain carries TRBV28 and TRBJ1-1; 8 nucleotides match TRBD1. CDR1 MDHEN and CDR2 SYDVKM come from the germline V gene. V shed 11 bases, J shed 0 bases, and the junction held 2 bases outside the gene matches. The CDR3 spans 12 residues. Here the CDR3 DNA reads TGTGCCGGACAGGGAATGAACACTGAAGCTTTCTTT. Its protein product is CAGQGMNTEAFF.

The chain has TRBV27 and TRBJ2-4, with D tentatively TRBD1 (6 bases). V lost 3 bases and J lost 7, with 19 bases in between. The germline V gene has CDR1 MNHEY and CDR2 SMNVEV (reference sequence). There are 16 residues in the CDR3. CDR3 amino acids: CASSLQGPPLLNIQYF. CDR3 bases: TGTGCCAGCAGTTTGCAGGGGCCTCCCTTGTTGAACATTCAGTACTTC.

The genes are TRBV19 and TRBJ2-7, with a possible D match to TRBD1 (5 bases). Germline V gives CDR1 LNHDA, CDR2 SQIVND (reference sequence). The CDR3 is 14 residues long. The V and J ends lost 3 bases and 2 bases respectively, with 11 bases between them. The CDR3 DNA is TGTGCCAGTAGTATTTGGGCAGGGCCCTACGAGCAGTACTTC. Amino acid sequence: CASSIWAGPYEQYF.

The chain employs TRBV7-6 and TRBJ1-3, with 10 bases that match TRBD1. The CDR3 covers 16 residues. V lost 3 bases and J lost 4; bases outside the gene matches: 6. Per germline, CDR1 SGHVS and CDR2 FNYEAQ. Here the CDR3 reads CASSFHRDRGGNTIYF. CDR3 bases: TGTGCCAGCAGCTTCCACCGGGACAGGGGAGGAAACACCATATATTTT. Drawing the rest from reference TRBV7-6 and TRBJ1-3, the complete variable domain is GAGVSQSPRYKVTKRGQDVALRCDPISGHVSLYWYRQALGQGPEFLTYFNYEAQQDKSGLPNDRFSAERPEGSISTLTIQRTEQRDSAMYRCASSFHRDRGGNTIYFGEGSWLTVV.